Included here is one T cell receptor beta chain sequence, with context. This entry belongs to a study of T cell responses to AZD1222 COVID-19 vaccine. Assay: immunoSEQ multiplex PCR; the TCRdb copy retains only in-frame clones and omits some. The sample records around 200,000 clones, around nine tenths being singletons. Germline V gives CDR1 SGHTA, CDR2 FQGNSA. V lost 4 bases, J lost 3 bases, and 3 bases stayed unmatched. The CDR3 consists of 15 residues. This chain links TRBV7-2 with TRBJ1-4, with TRBD1 matching over 9 bases. The sequencing used peripheral blood, collected 28 days after the second AZD1222 dose. The TCR originated in an adult who received the AZD1222 COVID-19 vaccine. CDR3 sequence (DNA): TGTGCCAGCAGCTCCCACAGGGGGCCTAATGAAAAACTGTTTTTT. Translated: CASSSHRGPNEKLFF.